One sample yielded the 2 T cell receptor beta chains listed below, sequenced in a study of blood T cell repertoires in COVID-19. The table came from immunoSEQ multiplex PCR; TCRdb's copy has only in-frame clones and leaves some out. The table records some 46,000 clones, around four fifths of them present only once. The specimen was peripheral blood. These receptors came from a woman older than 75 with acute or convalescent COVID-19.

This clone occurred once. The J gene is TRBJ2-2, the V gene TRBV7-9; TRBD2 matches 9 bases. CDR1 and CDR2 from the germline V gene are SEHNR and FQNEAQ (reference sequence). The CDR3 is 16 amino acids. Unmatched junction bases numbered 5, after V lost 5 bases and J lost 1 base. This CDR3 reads CASSPLTSGNTGELFF. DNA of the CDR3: TGTGCCAGCAGCCCTCTGACTAGCGGGAACACCGGGGAGCTGTTTTTT.

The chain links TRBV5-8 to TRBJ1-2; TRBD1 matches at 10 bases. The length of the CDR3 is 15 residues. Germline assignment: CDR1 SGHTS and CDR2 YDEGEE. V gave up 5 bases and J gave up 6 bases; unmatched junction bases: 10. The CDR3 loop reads CASRIWDRGWDGYTF. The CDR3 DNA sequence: TGTGCCAGCAGAATTTGGGACAGGGGCTGGGATGGCTACACCTTC. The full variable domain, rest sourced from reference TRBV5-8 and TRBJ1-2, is EAGVTQSPTHLIKTRGQQATLRCSPISGHTSVYWYQQALGLGLQFLLWYDEGEERNRGNFPPRFSGRQFPNYSSELNVNALELEDSALYLCASRIWDRGWDGYTFGSGTRLTVV.